This T cell receptor beta chain stems from a study of T cell changes during pregnancy in multiple sclerosis. Trimming cost V 3 bases and J 5 bases, with 11 bases left between them. Germline values: CDR1 SEHNR, CDR2 FQNEAQ (reference sequence). The CDR3 spans 13 residues. Data came from immunoSEQ multiplex PCR; TCRdb stores just in-frame clones and leaves some out. The table has 90,000 to 120,000 clones, roughly 92% seen once. The sequencing here drew on peripheral blood, taken in the third trimester of pregnancy. J is TRBJ2-7 and V is TRBV7-9; weak D call: TRBD1 (6 bases). This clonotype was sampled from a female donor in good health, enrolled as a control in a pregnancy study. Here the CDR3 reads CASSFNRDHEQYF. DNA for the CDR3: TGTGCCAGCAGCTTCAACAGGGACCACGAGCAGTACTTC. Full variable domain (rest looked up from reference TRBV7-9 and TRBJ2-7): DTGVSQNPRHKITKRGQNVTFRCDPISEHNRLYWYRQTLGQGPEFLTYFQNEAQLEKSRLLSDRFSAERPKGSFSTLEIQRTEQGDSAMYLCASSFNRDHEQYFGPGTRLTVT.